This T cell receptor beta chain was profiled in a study of blood T cell repertoires in COVID-19. Across the whole study: Spain, Italy and the United States supplied samples that represented acute and convalescent COVID-19.

V trimming: 6 bases; J trimming: 4 bases; junction bases outside the gene matches: 8. This CDR3 contains 16 residues. Looked up from germline, CDR1 is LGHNT and CDR2 is FRNRAP. Authors' analysis steps: Counts of nucleated cells, estimated from reference gene primer amplification, were obtained. The method was immunoSEQ multiplex PCR; TCRdb's version includes in-frame clones alone and lacks a portion of them. That table gives V, J and clone size, and the DNA gave D and trimming. The sample records about 160,000 clones, 70% to 80% being singletons. This sequence joins TRBV12-5 and TRBJ2-1, with TRBD1 identical over 11 bases. The receptor was isolated from a man in his 60s with acute or convalescent COVID-19. The sequenced sample was peripheral blood. The DNA of the CDR3 is TGTGCTAGTGGAACGGACCGGGACAGGGGGTACAATGAGCAGTTCTTC. Its translation is CASGTDRDRGYNEQFF.